The 29 T cell receptor beta chains reported below all come from one sample, sequenced in a study of blood T cells in healthy people across ages. A second PCR, run for roughly 7 to 12 cycles, used a sample-barcoded 5' primer plus a J-beta primer mix. Using its own MiXCR run on the 5' RACE reads, TCRdb lists one record per CDR3 protein. Among about 1,500,000 distinct CDR3 sequences listed, roughly 45% were seen once. The specimen sequenced was blood. The receptors were gathered from a woman between 18 and 29 years old in good health.

This clonotype was seen only a few times. CDR3 amino acids: CASSFAGGDDYGYTF. In nucleotides, the CDR3 is TGTGCCAGCAGCTTCGCCGGGGGCGACGACTATGGCTACACCTTC. J is TRBJ1-2 and V is TRBV7-3; D might be TRBD1 (6 bases). V was cut by 3 bases and J by 3 bases, with 14 bases left in between. CDR1 and CDR2 from the germline V gene are SGHTA and FQGTGA. This CDR3 region has 15 residues.

V is TRBV25-1 and J is TRBJ2-3; unclear D gene. Looked up from germline, CDR1 is MGHDK and CDR2 is SYGVNS. This CDR3 contains 14 residues. With 3 bases removed from V and 2 bases from J, the gap between germline ends came to 9 bases. For the CDR3, the DNA is TGTGCCAGCAGTGATGCGGCGTTCACAGATACGCAGTATTTT. It codes for CASSDAAFTDTQYF.

This rearrangement joins TRBV5-1 to TRBJ1-2; no clear D gene. Trimming removed 7 bases from V and 6 bases from J, with 22 bases in between. The CDR3 extends over 15 amino acids. Germline-derived CDR1 and CDR2 are SGHRS and YFSETQ. The DNA for the CDR3 is TGCGCCAGCGGTACTGGAGGGTACAATAGGGATGGCTACACCTTC. Protein sequence: CASGTGGYNRDGYTF.

This clonotype was counted only a few times. The chain is built from TRBV15 and TRBJ2-7; D is unclear. The germline V and J ends were trimmed by 1 base and 3 bases, with 10 bases remaining between them. From germline, CDR1 is LNHNV and CDR2 YYDKDF (reference sequence). The CDR3 totals 14 residues. CDR3 protein: CATSRANTVYEQYF. The CDR3 DNA sequence: TGTGCCACCAGCAGAGCGAATACAGTCTACGAGCAGTACTTC.

This chain connects TRBV20-1 to TRBJ1-2, with 7 positions matching TRBD1. The CDR3 is made up of 14 amino acids. Germline trimming cut 3 bases from V and 5 bases from J; bases unmatched to any gene: 9. Germline V CDR1 and CDR2: DFQATT, SNEGSKA (reference sequence). This CDR3 reads CSASGTEQTYGYTF. In nucleotides, the CDR3 is TGCAGTGCTAGCGGGACAGAGCAGACTTATGGCTACACCTTC.

The rearrangement uses TRBV5-1 and TRBJ1-6; unclear D gene. The germline CDR1 and CDR2 sequences are SGHRS and YFSETQ. The ends were cut back, 0 bases at V and 5 bases at J, with 9 bases in the middle. This CDR3 is 15 amino acids long. The CDR3 here is CASSLAAGNNSPLHF. For the CDR3, the DNA is TGCGCCAGCAGCTTGGCCGCCGGGAATAATTCACCCCTCCACTTT.

V and J are TRBV5-1 and TRBJ2-5, with 11 bases aligning to TRBD2. V shed 0 bases, J shed 7 bases, and the junction held 8 bases outside the gene matches. The germline V gene encodes CDR1 SGHRS and CDR2 YFSETQ. CDR3 length equals 16 residues. CDR3 loop: CASSLATSGTVGTQYF. In DNA, the CDR3 is TGCGCCAGCAGCTTGGCGACTAGCGGGACAGTGGGGACCCAGTACTTC.

This clonotype occurred a few times. The CDR3 sequence is CASSHEGHTGELFF. DNA for the CDR3: TGCGCCAGCAGTCATGAAGGGCACACCGGGGAGCTGTTTTTT. The chain couples TRBV5-1 to TRBJ2-2; D unresolved. The CDR3 totals 14 residues. Germline V CDR1 and CDR2: SGHRS, YFSETQ. V was trimmed by 5 bases and J by 3 bases, leaving 11 bases between them.

This clonotype was found a few times. The genes are TRBV5-1 and TRBJ2-5; 9 bases line up with TRBD2. Germline V gene data show CDR1 as SGHRS and CDR2 as YFSETQ. This CDR3 comprises 17 residues. The junction had 14 bases not matched to a gene; V was cut back by 4 bases and J by 4 bases. CDR3 coding DNA: TGCGCCAGCAGCCTCCAAGGTAGCGGGGGAGTTGGAGAGACCCAGTACTTC. This codes for CASSLQGSGGVGETQYF.

Of note for this clonotype: The germline gene is not matched at one end of the junction; a read error may be the cause. The genes are TRBV20-1 and TRBJ2-3; 11 bases agree with TRBD2. The CDR3 consists of 15 residues. Germline V gene data show CDR1 as DFQATT and CDR2 as SNEGSKA (reference sequence). CDR3: CSARLAGGSTDMQYF. Written as DNA, the CDR3 is TGCAGTGCTAGACTAGCGGGGGGAAGCACAGATATGCAGTATTTT.

This clonotype showed up just a few times. The chain is built from TRBV18 and TRBJ2-5; D is unclear. Deletions cut 4 bases from V and 0 bases from J, with 6 bases between. The CDR3 has 13 residues. The germline gives CDR1 KGHSH, CDR2 LQKENI. Here the CDR3 reads CASSLFYQETQYF. DNA for the CDR3: TGTGCCAGCTCACTGTTCTACCAAGAGACCCAGTACTTC.

CDR3 coding DNA: TGTGCCAGCAGCTGGGCTAGCGGGAGTGGCACAGATACGCAGTATTTT. Protein sequence: CASSWASGSGTDTQYF. This chain connects TRBV5-4 to TRBJ2-3; 10 bases are a match to TRBD2. This CDR3 has 16 amino acids. Germline-derived CDR1 and CDR2 are SGHNT and YYREEE (reference sequence). J gave up 1 base and V 3 bases, and 5 bases lay outside the gene matches.

This clonotype was seen a handful of times. The genes are TRBV20-1 and TRBJ2-3; tentative D call: TRBD2 (6 bases). V lost 6 bases, J lost 6 bases, and 19 bases lay in between. The CDR3 runs to 14 residues. Germline V lookup: CDR1 DFQATT, CDR2 SNEGSKA (reference sequence). The CDR3 DNA sequence: TGCAGTGCCCCGGTGGGGGGAACGCTGGATACGCAGTATTTT. This sequence encodes CSAPVGGTLDTQYF.

The J gene is TRBJ2-7, the V gene TRBV7-2; 10 positions match TRBD1. Germline loops: CDR1 SGHTA, CDR2 FQGNSA. J lost 3 bases, V lost 5 bases, and 7 bases had no gene match. CDR3 length: 15 amino acids. Written as DNA, the CDR3 is TGTGCCAGCAGCACCCGGGACAGGGGAATCTACGAGCAGTACTTC. It translates to CASSTRDRGIYEQYF.

The chain combines TRBV29-1 with TRBJ1-1, with no clear D. The CDR3 consists of 14 residues. Deletions cut 0 bases from V and 5 bases from J, with 13 bases between. Germline V gene sequence: CDR1 SQVTM, CDR2 ANQGSEA. Here the CDR3 DNA reads TGCAGCGTTGAAGATTTACCCTCCGGAACTGAAGCTTTCTTT. Its protein is CSVEDLPSGTEAFF.

Many counts were recorded for this clonotype. The rearrangement uses TRBV3-1 and TRBJ1-2, with D perhaps TRBD1 (5 bases). This CDR3 contains 14 residues. Per germline, CDR1 LGHDT and CDR2 YNNKEL (reference sequence). Trimming removed 4 bases from V and 5 bases from J, with 14 bases in between. CDR3 bases: TGTGCCAGCAGCCTCACCGGGACTCCTTATGGCTACACCTTC. This encodes CASSLTGTPYGYTF. The full variable domain, rest sourced from reference TRBV3-1 and TRBJ1-2, is DTAVSQTPKYLVTQMGNDKSIKCEQNLGHDTMYWYKQDSKKFLKIMFSYNNKELIINETVPNRFSPKSPDKAHLNLHINSLELGDSAVYFCASSLTGTPYGYTFGSGTRLTVV.

In this sample, this clonotype turned up a few times. The rearrangement joins TRBV20-1 to TRBJ2-1; D is ambiguous. Germline CDR1 reads DFQATT; CDR2 reads SNEGSKA (reference sequence). The V end lost 4 bases, the J end lost 8 bases, and 9 bases lay between the germline ends. The CDR3 has 11 amino acids. The CDR3 DNA reads TGCAGTGCTATATTGGTAGATGAGCAGTTCTTC. Its translation: CSAILVDEQFF.

The gene calls are TRBV3-1 and TRBJ1-4, with no clear D. Per the germline V gene, CDR1 is LGHDT and CDR2 is YNNKEL (reference sequence). The CDR3 extends over 14 amino acids. Trimming shortened V by 4 bases and J by 0 bases, and 6 bases separated the two germline ends. CDR3 residues: CASSPRSTNEKLFF. The CDR3 nucleotides are TGTGCCAGCAGCCCCCGCTCAACTAATGAAAAACTGTTTTTT.

This clonotype appeared a few times. The chain employs TRBV20-1 and TRBJ2-1; D is unclear. Trimming removed 3 bases from V and 11 bases from J, with 14 bases in between. CDR1 and CDR2 (germline): DFQATT, SNEGSKA (reference sequence). The CDR3 has 12 amino acids. CDR3 amino acids: CSARVAPIQQFF. In DNA form, the CDR3 reads TGCAGTGCTAGGGTTGCCCCGATCCAGCAGTTCTTC.

The genes are TRBV27 and TRBJ2-5, with D possibly TRBD1 on 5 matching bases. The J call may be wrong; the DNA end is better matched by TRBJ2-7. Germline V lookup: CDR1 MNHEY, CDR2 SMNVEV (reference sequence). CDR3 size: 13 residues. The CDR3 DNA follows: TGTGCCAGCAGCCCCCGACAGCCCTGCGAGCAGTACTTC. Its translation: CASSPRQPCEQYF.

In nucleotides, the CDR3 is TGTGCCAGCAGTATTCTAGCAGGGAGCTCCTACAATGAGCAGTACTTC. This gives the protein CASSILAGSSYNEQYF. The chain carries TRBV6-1 and TRBJ2-1, with D possibly being TRBD1 or TRBD2 (5 bases each). The DNA end favors TRBJ2-7, so the J call may be wrong. The CDR3 loop spans 16 amino acids. The germline CDR1 and CDR2 sequences are MNHNS and SASEGT.

This clonotype showed up just a few times. This chain uses TRBV6-1 with TRBJ2-3; unclear D gene. V was shortened by 6 bases and J by 9 bases, with 13 bases between the two germline ends. The CDR3 is made up of 12 amino acids. Germline V gene data show CDR1 as MNHNS and CDR2 as SASEGT. Here the CDR3 DNA reads TGTGCCAGCAGCCCCGACATCCCCACGCAGTATTTT. It specifies CASSPDIPTQYF.

Details on this clonotype: Sequence at one end of the junction differs from germline and may be a read error. The V and J genes are TRBV6-6 and TRBJ2-3, with 7 nucleotides matching TRBD1. Germline-derived CDR1 and CDR2 are MNHNY and SVGAGI (reference sequence). The CDR3 has 12 residues. CDR3 DNA sequence: TGTGCCACCCGGGACAGCACACATACGCAGTATTTT. It is translated as CATRDSTHTQYF.

The rearrangement links TRBV20-1 to TRBJ2-5, with D perhaps TRBD1 (6 bases). The CDR3 extends over 16 amino acids. V was clipped by 0 bases and J by 5 bases, with 19 bases between them. Germline lookup yields CDR1 DFQATT and CDR2 SNEGSKA (reference sequence). CDR3 in amino acids: CSARDPARGSSETQYF. DNA for the CDR3: TGCAGTGCTAGAGATCCGGCCAGGGGCTCAAGCGAGACCCAGTACTTC.

In its sample, this clonotype was seen once. The rearrangement joins TRBV27 to TRBJ1-1; the D gene is possibly TRBD1 (6 bases). Germline V gene data show CDR1 as MNHEY and CDR2 as SMNVEV (reference sequence). Trimming removed 5 bases at V and 2 bases at J, with 15 bases between. This CDR3 is 15 amino acids long. The CDR3 loop reads CASSPDRGRNTEAFF. The CDR3 DNA reads as TGTGCCAGCAGTCCGGACAGAGGGCGAAACACTGAAGCTTTCTTT.

The chain joins TRBV5-1 to TRBJ2-1, with 10 bases lining up with TRBD2. The V and J ends lost 4 bases and 4 bases, in that order; junction bases with no gene match: 5. This CDR3 region has 15 residues. The germline V gene encodes CDR1 SGHRS and CDR2 YFSETQ. CDR3 loop: CASSNLAGAYNEQFF. As DNA, the CDR3 is TGCGCCAGCAGCAACCTAGCGGGAGCTTACAATGAGCAGTTCTTC.

This clonotype was recorded a few times. The chain uses TRBV7-9 and TRBJ2-1; 8 bases agree with TRBD1. The CDR3 runs 15 residues. The germline CDR1 and CDR2 sequences are SEHNR and FQNEAQ (reference sequence). Trimming cost V 4 bases and J 6 bases; bases outside gene matches: 8. CDR3 in amino acids: CASSSRTGRFNEQFF. In nucleotides, the CDR3 is TGTGCCAGCAGCTCCCGGACAGGGAGGTTCAATGAGCAGTTCTTC.

Ten or more counts support this clonotype. The CDR3 DNA sequence: TGTGCCAGCAGCCAAACTAGCGGGGGGAACACCGGGGAGCTGTTTTTT. Its translation: CASSQTSGGNTGELFF. This sequence joins TRBV4-2 and TRBJ2-2; 11 nucleotides agree with TRBD2. With V trimmed by 2 bases and J by 1 base, 0 bases remained unmatched. Germline V gene sequence: CDR1 LGHNA, CDR2 YNFKEQ. The length of the CDR3 is 16 residues.

This clonotype was observed a few times. The genes are TRBV6-6 and TRBJ2-3; the D is unclear. Germline CDR1 and CDR2: MNHNY and SVGAGI (reference sequence). V dropped 7 bases and J dropped 5 bases, with 10 bases sitting between them. This CDR3 region has 12 residues. This CDR3 reads CASKGSQDTQYF. In nucleotides, the CDR3 is TGTGCCAGCAAGGGCTCCCAAGATACGCAGTATTTT.